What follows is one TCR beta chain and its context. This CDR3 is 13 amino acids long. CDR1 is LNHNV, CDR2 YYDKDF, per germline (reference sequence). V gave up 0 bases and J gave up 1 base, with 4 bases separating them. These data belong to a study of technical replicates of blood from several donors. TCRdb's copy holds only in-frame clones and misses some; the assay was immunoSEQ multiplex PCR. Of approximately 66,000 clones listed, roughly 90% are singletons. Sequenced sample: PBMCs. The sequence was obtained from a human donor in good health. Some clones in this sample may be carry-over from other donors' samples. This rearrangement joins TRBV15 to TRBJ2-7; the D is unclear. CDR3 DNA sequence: TGTGCCACCAGCAGAGATCGGTCCTACGAGCAGTACTTC. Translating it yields CATSRDRSYEQYF. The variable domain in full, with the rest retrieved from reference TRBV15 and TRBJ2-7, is DAMVIQNPRYQVTQFGKPVTLSCSQTLNHNVMYWYQQKSSQAPKLLFHYYDKDFNNEADTPDNFQSRRPNTSFCFLDIRSPGLGDTAMYLCATSRDRSYEQYFGPGTRLTVT.